These T cell receptor beta chains were read from a single sample in a study of blood T cell repertoires in COVID-19. Measured with immunoSEQ multiplex PCR; TCRdb has only the in-frame clones, and not every one. The sample yields a few hundred thousand clones, roughly 90% seen once. Sequenced material: peripheral blood. The receptor source for this set is a man between 18 and 35 years old with active or convalescent COVID-19. Both conserved end residues are part of each CDR3. The D gene is left open where the match is weak. Size is omitted from some rows. Given values are once, few, many or a class for expanded clones.

TRBJ1-5 15 TRBD1 . TRBV6-5 CASRLATGGNQPQHF TGTGCCAGCAGGTTAGCTACAGGGGGCAATCAGCCCCAGCATTTT
TRBJ2-7 14 . . TRBV12-5 CASAEVPLAREQYF TGTGCTAGTGCCGAGGTCCCCCTAGCTCGAGAGCAGTACTTC
TRBJ2-7 14 TRBD1 . TRBV18 CASSAVGQGLVQYF TGTGCCAGCTCAGCTGTGGGACAGGGTCTGGTGCAGTACTTC
TRBJ1-6 16 . . TRBV5-1 CASSPGQSSYNSPLHF TGCGCCAGCAGCCCCGGACAGAGCTCCTATAATTCACCCCTCCACTTT
TRBJ1-2 13 . . TRBV29-1 CSVVQGFGYGYTF TGCAGCGTTGTTCAGGGGTTTGGCTATGGCTACACCTTC
TRBJ1-6 15 . . TRBV18 CASSPPSGSNSPLHF TGTGCCAGCTCACCACCGTCAGGGTCAAATTCACCCCTCCACTTT
TRBJ1-3 17 . . TRBV5-6 CASSFGLSGNPGNTIYF TGTGCCAGCAGCTTCGGATTGTCGGGGAATCCTGGAAACACCATATATTTT
TRBJ2-5 11 . . TRBV20-1 CSAPTQETQYF TGCAGTGCCCCCACACAAGAGACCCAGTACTTC
TRBJ2-1 18 TRBD2 . TRBV4-1 CASSQESATGGPSNEQFF TGCGCCAGCAGCCAAGAATCGGCAACGGGGGGGCCGAGTAATGAGCAGTTCTTC
TRBJ2-1 16 TRBD2 . TRBV7-9 CASSFPPGGAYNEQFF TGTGCCAGCAGCTTCCCTCCCGGGGGGGCCTACAATGAGCAGTTCTTC
TRBJ1-3 12 . . TRBV12-3/TRBV12-4 CASSASPGPIYF TGTGCCAGCAGCGCATCTCCGGGTCCCATATATTTT
TRBJ1-2 16 . . TRBV2 CASSETLQDPNYGYTF TGTGCCAGCAGTGAAACCCTACAGGACCCAAACTATGGCTACACCTTC
TRBJ1-5 13 TRBD1 . TRBV3-1/TRBV3-2 CASSTTGSQPQHF TGTGCCAGCAGCACGACAGGGTCTCAGCCCCAGCATTTT
TRBJ1-4 14 . . TRBV27 CASSLGETNEKLFF TGTGCCAGCAGTTTAGGAGAAACTAATGAAAAACTGTTTTTT
TRBJ1-6 17 . . TRBV19 CASSMEGPEPYNSPLHF TGTGCCAGTAGTATGGAGGGGCCGGAGCCCTATAATTCACCCCTCCACTTT
TRBJ2-7 15 TRBD1 . TRBV3-1/TRBV3-2 CASSPGTGTGYEQYF TGTGCCAGCAGCCCAGGGACAGGGACTGGCTACGAGCAGTACTTC
TRBJ2-1 15 TRBD2 . TRBV5-4 CASSLTSGGHNEQFF TGTGCCAGCAGCCTCACTAGCGGGGGCCACAATGAGCAGTTCTTC
TRBJ2-5 14 TRBD2 . TRBV5-4 CASSKGLAGETQYF TGTGCCAGCAGCAAGGGACTAGCGGGGGAGACCCAGTACTTC
TRBJ2-7 17 TRBD2 . TRBV19 CASSRSGTSGGSYEQYF TGTGCCAGTAGTAGGTCCGGGACTAGCGGGGGGTCCTACGAGCAGTACTTC
TRBJ1-5 14 . few TRBV20-1 CSASGRGIVQPQHF TGCAGTGCTAGTGGAAGGGGGATAGTGCAGCCCCAGCATTTT
TRBJ2-1 12 TRBD1 . TRBV7-9 CASSLTGGEQFF TGTGCCAGCAGTTTAACAGGGGGGGAGCAGTTCTTC
TRBJ2-3 16 . . TRBV5-1 CASSLGVSGSSDTQYF TGCGCCAGCAGCTTGGGTGTCTCCGGTAGTTCAGATACGCAGTATTTT
TRBJ1-5 12 . . TRBV7-9 CASSQGDQPQHF TGTGCCAGCAGCCAAGGGGATCAGCCCCAGCATTTT
TRBJ2-1 16 TRBD2 . TRBV9 CASSDGLAGAFNEQFF TGTGCCAGCAGCGACGGACTAGCGGGGGCGTTCAATGAGCAGTTCTTC
TRBJ2-3 20 . . TRBV21-1 CASSKALLWLAGGPTDTQYF TGTGCCAGCAGCAAAGCGCTTTTATGGCTAGCGGGGGGGCCCACAGATACGCAGTATTTT
TRBJ1-3 18 . . TRBV5-1 CASSLEQGKGARGNTIYF TGCGCCAGCAGCTTGGAACAGGGAAAAGGGGCCCGTGGAAACACCATATATTTT
TRBJ1-4 15 . . TRBV5-1 CASSLGTEINEKLFF TGCGCCAGCAGCTTGGGGACAGAGATTAATGAAAAACTGTTTTTT
TRBJ1-3 14 . . TRBV4-3 CASSPPGSGNTIYF TGCGCCAGCAGCCCTCCCGGTTCTGGAAACACCATATATTTT
TRBJ1-4 15 . . TRBV30 CAWSVSGRDYEKLFF TGTGCCTGGAGTGTATCGGGCAGGGATTATGAAAAACTGTTTTTT
TRBJ2-7 15 . once TRBV5-1 CASSLSTQQGSEQYF TGCGCCAGCAGCCTGTCGACACAACAGGGTTCCGAGCAGTACTTC
TRBJ2-7 13 . . TRBV9 CASTPGGNYEQYF TGTGCCAGCACCCCCGGGGGAAACTACGAGCAGTACTTC
TRBJ1-4 14 . . TRBV27 CASTDWARHEKLFF TGTGCCAGCACGGATTGGGCAAGGCATGAAAAACTGTTTTTT
TRBJ1-5 16 . . TRBV19 CASSLRPNEANQPQHF TGTGCCAGTAGTCTCCGACCGAATGAGGCCAATCAGCCCCAGCATTTT
TRBJ2-5 15 . . TRBV2 CASSENQDYQETQYF TGTGCCAGCAGTGAAAACCAAGACTACCAAGAGACCCAGTACTTC
TRBJ1-1 18 . . TRBV4-1 CASSQDYREGRHRTEAFF TGCGCCAGCAGCCAAGATTATAGGGAGGGGCGACATCGGACTGAAGCTTTCTTT
TRBJ2-5 19 TRBD2 . TRBV7-2 CASSLVASRASGKKETQYF TGTGCCAGCAGCTTAGTGGCGAGTAGGGCTAGCGGGAAGAAAGAGACCCAGTACTTC
TRBJ2-5 14 TRBD2 . TRBV6-4 CASIGTSGGKTQYF TGTGCCAGCATTGGGACTAGCGGGGGGAAGACCCAGTACTTC
TRBJ2-1 15 . few TRBV7-8 CASSLLASQNNEQFF TGTGCCAGCAGCTTATTGGCTAGTCAAAACAATGAGCAGTTCTTC
TRBJ2-5 14 TRBD2 . TRBV6-1 CASSEWRGQETQYF TGTGCCAGCAGTGAATGGCGGGGGCAAGAGACCCAGTACTTC
TRBJ1-3 13 TRBD1 once TRBV12-3/TRBV12-4 CASLPGQGNTIYF TGTGCCAGCCTCCCGGGACAGGGAAACACCATATATTTT
TRBJ1-1 16 . . TRBV5-5 CASRLGRERTNTEAFF TGTGCCAGCAGGCTCGGTCGGGAACGGACGAACACTGAAGCTTTCTTT
TRBJ1-5 18 TRBD1 once TRBV19 CASSKGQGAIAVGKPQHF TGTGCCAGTAGTAAGGGACAGGGGGCCATAGCGGTCGGTAAGCCCCAGCATTTT
TRBJ1-2 14 . . TRBV7-2 CASSLGPGDYGYTF TGTGCCAGCAGCTTAGGGCCAGGGGACTATGGCTACACCTTC
TRBJ2-1 15 TRBD2 . TRBV9 CASSVDSGGLDEQFF TGTGCCAGCAGCGTAGATAGCGGGGGGCTGGATGAGCAGTTCTTC
TRBJ2-1 12 TRBD1 . TRBV7-3 CASSSQGNEQFF TGTGCCAGCAGCTCACAGGGGAATGAGCAGTTCTTC
TRBJ2-7 14 . . TRBV2 CASRGQRLSYEQYF TGTGCCAGCAGGGGCCAGCGGCTCTCCTACGAGCAGTACTTC
TRBJ1-1 14 . . TRBV10-2 CASSENPGGTEAFF TGCGCCAGCAGTGAGAACCCCGGGGGGACTGAAGCTTTCTTT
TRBJ2-5 15 . . TRBV4-3 CASSQDVSFAETQYF TGCGCCAGCAGCCAAGACGTTAGTTTCGCGGAGACCCAGTACTTC
TRBJ2-1 14 TRBD2 . TRBV28 CASGDRTSGNEQFF TGTGCCAGCGGGGATCGGACTAGCGGTAATGAGCAGTTCTTC
TRBJ2-3 14 TRBD2 . TRBV9 CASRGGGASDTQYF TGTGCCAGCAGGGGCGGGGGGGCCTCAGATACGCAGTATTTT
TRBJ2-1 15 TRBD1 . TRBV27 CASRPGQGLYNEQFF TGTGCCAGCAGACCGGGACAGGGCCTTTACAATGAGCAGTTCTTC
TRBJ2-1 15 TRBD2 . TRBV7-6 CASSSTGTSGGEQFF TGTGCCAGCAGCTCCACCGGGACTAGCGGGGGTGAGCAGTTCTTC
TRBJ2-4 13 . . TRBV7-2 CASGSATRSNQYF TGTGCCAGCGGATCCGCGACTCGCTCTAATCAGTACTTC
TRBJ2-2 13 . . TRBV2 CASSDPGPGELFF TGTGCCAGCAGTGACCCAGGGCCCGGGGAGCTGTTTTTT
TRBJ2-7 15 TRBD1 . TRBV5-4 CASSLGTDRIREQYF TGTGCCAGCAGCTTAGGGACAGACCGGATAAGGGAGCAGTACTTC